This T cell receptor beta chain derives from a study of cytomegalovirus exposure and HLA in healthy donors. Study overall: For the 300 to 450 genotyped donors, roughly 81% fell within the Caucasian-associated ancestry cluster.

Points on this clone: Its antigen is still unknown.

The length of the CDR3 is 15 residues. PCR employed 60 Vbeta and 13 Jbeta primers. Method: immunoSEQ multiplex PCR; TCRdb's copy keeps in-frame clones and lacks some. Of 95,000 to 150,000 clones in the sample, around 84% were seen once. Whole-study findings and limits: HLA restriction was apparent for most CMV-associated TCR beta chains in a later analysis.

The sample comprised PBMCs. This clonotype was sampled from a man aged 18 to 29 in good health and CMV-seronegative. The genes are TRBV21-1 and TRBJ2-1; TRBD2, as called in the table, went unchecked against the DNA. TRBV21-1 is tagged as a pseudogene. As DNA, the CDR3 is TGTGCCAGCATTGTCGACGGGGGGCACTACAATGAGCAGTTCTTC. Translating it yields CASIVDGGHYNEQFF.